The 8 T cell receptor beta chains below come from one sample, sequenced in a study of cytomegalovirus exposure and HLA in healthy donors. With 60 Vbeta and 13 Jbeta primers, the PCR was carried out. Profiling relied on immunoSEQ multiplex PCR, and the TCRdb table lists in-frame clones only, not all of them. The sample lists around 170,000 clones, 65% to 90% occurring once. The sample comprised PBMCs. These receptors were taken from a man aged 40-49 years in good health and CMV-seropositive.

V is TRBV28 and J is TRBJ1-4; TRBD1 matches 8 bases. Unmatched junction bases numbered 9, after V lost 5 bases and J lost 7 bases. Germline CDR1 is MDHEN and CDR2 is SYDVKM. The CDR3 loop spans 15 amino acids. The CDR3 protein is CASSPPTGGSEKLFF. CDR3 nucleotides: TGTGCCAGCAGTCCTCCCACAGGGGGTAGTGAAAAACTGTTTTTT.

This clone was counted only a few times. This sequence joins TRBV4-3 and TRBJ1-6, with D uncertain. The V end lost 0 bases, the J end lost 9 bases, and 15 bases lay between the germline ends. Germline CDR1 and CDR2: LGHNA and YSLEER. The CDR3 contains 16 residues. CDR3 coding DNA: TGCGCCAGCAGCCAAGACTTTGAGGGTGGAAGTTCACCCCTCCACTTT. It codes for CASSQDFEGGSSPLHF.

The V gene is TRBV5-1, the J gene TRBJ2-7; no clear D gene. The CDR3 loop spans 13 amino acids. From germline, CDR1 is SGHRS and CDR2 YFSETQ. The V and J ends lost 6 bases and 0 bases respectively, with 10 bases between them. The CDR3 DNA reads TGCGCCAGCAAAGAACAGAGCTCCTACGAGCAGTACTTC. It encodes CASKEQSSYEQYF. The whole variable domain, filled in from reference TRBV5-1 and TRBJ2-7, reads KAGVTQTPRYLIKTRGQQVTLSCSPISGHRSVSWYQQTPGQGLQFLFEYFSETQRNKGNFPGRFSGRQFSNSRSEMNVSTLELGDSALYLCASKEQSSYEQYFGPGTRLTVT.

This chain uses TRBV4-1 with TRBJ2-7, with 9 nucleotides matching TRBD2. The CDR3 length is 15 residues. In germline, CDR1 is MGHRA, CDR2 YSYEKL. After removal of 4 bases from V and 2 bases from J, the junction contained 6 bases not matched to a gene. The CDR3: CASSPEGGGAYEQYF. CDR3 DNA: TGCGCCAGCAGCCCGGAGGGCGGGGGGGCCTACGAGCAGTACTTC.

The chain links TRBV7-2 to TRBJ1-5; the D gene is possibly TRBD1 (6 bases). This CDR3 has 14 amino acids. V was cut by 5 bases and J by 5 bases, with 13 bases left in between. Germline V gene lookup returns CDR1 SGHTA and CDR2 FQGNSA. The CDR3 DNA sequence: TGTGCCAGCAGCCTCTCAGGGGCGGATCAGCCCCAGCATTTT. Encoded protein: CASSLSGADQPQHF. The full variable domain, in which reference TRBV7-2 and TRBJ1-5 provide the parts outside the CDR3, is GAGVSQSPSNKVTEKGKDVELRCDPISGHTALYWYRQSLGQGLEFLIYFQGNSAPDKSGLPSDRFSAERTGGSVSTLTIQRTQQEDSAVYLCASSLSGADQPQHFGDGTRLSIL.

This clone was recorded a few times. The chain couples TRBV6-4 to TRBJ2-3; 11 nucleotides line up with TRBD1. Per the germline V gene, CDR1 is MRHNA and CDR2 is SNTAGT. V dropped 0 bases and J dropped 4; count of bases not matched to a gene: 0. This CDR3 has 15 amino acids. As DNA, the CDR3 is TGTGCCAGCAGTGACTCGGGACAGGGGGCAGATACGCAGTATTTT. Its protein product is CASSDSGQGADTQYF.

The chain carries TRBV21-1 and TRBJ2-7; no DNA check was done on the table's D call, TRBD1. TRBV21-1 represents a pseudogene. This CDR3 spans 14 amino acids. CDR3 nucleotide sequence: TGTGCCAGCAGCGTCCCCGAAGGGGGCTACGAGCAGTACTTC. Protein: CASSVPEGGYEQYF.

CDR3: CASSLDGWNTEAFF. Here the CDR3 DNA reads TGTGCCAGCAGCTTAGACGGTTGGAACACTGAAGCTTTCTTT. J is TRBJ1-1 and V is TRBV7-2; no definite D call. Trimming stripped 1 base from V and 1 base from J, with 7 bases between. Looked up from germline, CDR1 is SGHTA and CDR2 is FQGNSA. CDR3 length equals 14 residues.